Listed here are 17 T cell receptor beta chains from one sample, sequenced in a study of control samples from healthy donors and cancer patients (TCRdb year 2020). Preparation of the library involved the immunoSEQ multiplex PCR assay. The source is immuneACCESS, and TCRdb retained only in-frame sequences with V and J called. Part of the clones is not carried over; for the studies checked, unresolved V genes explain less than half of this, and the remainder is unexplained. The sample table holds about 100,000 clones, of which 93% were seen once. Of the sample, approximately 8% is held by the ten largest clones. What was sequenced was blood. The receptors originated from a man aged 18 to 35 in good health.

J is TRBJ2-2 and V is TRBV3-1 (or the pseudogene TRBV3-2); 9 bases line up with TRBD1. The germline CDR1 and CDR2 sequences are LGHDT and YNNKEL (reference sequence). V gave up 8 bases and J gave up 6 bases; unmatched junction bases: 7. This CDR3 comprises 14 residues. CDR3 nucleotide sequence: TGTGCCAGCCGAGGGACAGGGCGCGCCGGGGAGCTGTTTTTT. Translation: CASRGTGRAGELFF.

The CDR3 coding sequence is TGTGCCAGCAGCCGGGGAGGGGGAAACACTGAAGCTTTCTTT. Residues: CASSRGGGNTEAFF. V and J are TRBV2 and TRBJ1-1; TRBD1 is a possible D gene (6 bases). Germline assignment: CDR1 SNHLY and CDR2 FYNNEI. The CDR3 length is 14 residues. V was shortened by 6 bases and J by 2 bases, with 13 bases between the two germline ends.

The rearrangement links TRBV19 to TRBJ1-5, with 12 bases matching TRBD1. With V trimmed by 5 bases and J by 4 bases, 6 bases remained unmatched. CDR1 LNHDA and CDR2 SQIVND come from the germline V gene (reference sequence). The CDR3 has 16 residues. DNA for the CDR3: TGTGCCAGTAGTCCCTTGGGACAGGGGGCAAATCAGCCCCAGCATTTT. As protein: CASSPLGQGANQPQHF.

This chain connects TRBV2 to TRBJ1-4, with D unresolved. CDR3 length: 13 residues. Germline lookup yields CDR1 SNHLY and CDR2 FYNNEI. V was pared by 10 bases and J by 0 bases, with 9 bases between. The CDR3 coding sequence is TGTGCCACCCGACCGGCAACTAATGAAAAACTGTTTTTT. It encodes CATRPATNEKLFF.

This chain connects TRBV4-1 to TRBJ2-7, with D hard to call. The CDR3 has 14 amino acids. Trimming removed 1 base from V and 5 bases from J, with 12 bases in between. Per germline, CDR1 MGHRA and CDR2 YSYEKL. CDR3 residues: CASSQGPGPNEQYF. DNA of the CDR3: TGCGCCAGCAGCCAAGGTCCAGGCCCGAACGAGCAGTACTTC.

The V call is TRBV4-2, the J call TRBJ1-5; no reliable D call. The germline gives CDR1 LGHNA, CDR2 YNFKEQ. The CDR3 has 15 amino acids. Trimming took off 1 base at V and 0 bases at J, with 7 bases between the two ends. CDR3 in amino acids: CASSQAAPSNQPQHF. CDR3 nucleotide sequence: TGTGCCAGCAGCCAAGCCGCACCTAGCAATCAGCCCCAGCATTTT.

Note on this clone: At the DNA level, this CDR3 is encoded by other sequences in the same sample as well. The chain links TRBV5-1 to TRBJ1-5; a possible D gene is TRBD1 (6 bases). V lost 2 bases and J 1 base, leaving 7 bases between the germline ends. The length of the CDR3 is 14 residues. CDR1 SGHRS and CDR2 YFSETQ come from the germline V gene. CDR3 coding DNA: TGCGCCAGCAGCTTAGGGGGAAGCAATCAGCCCCAGCATTTT. Translated, it gives CASSLGGSNQPQHF.

The V call is TRBV20-1, the J call TRBJ1-5; D unclear. This CDR3 is built from 13 residues. V lost 3 bases and J lost 4, with 10 bases in between. Germline CDR1 is DFQATT and CDR2 is SNEGSKA (reference sequence). The CDR3 loop is CSASSTVNQPQHF. The CDR3 nucleotides read TGCAGTGCTAGTAGCACCGTTAATCAGCCCCAGCATTTT.

This chain connects TRBV14 to TRBJ2-3; tentatively, D is TRBD2 (7 bases). V lost 1 base to trimming and J lost 5 bases, with 16 bases between them. The germline V gene encodes CDR1 SGHDN and CDR2 FVKESK. The CDR3 length is 16 residues. The CDR3 is CASSQAWGGPGDTQYF. The CDR3 DNA reads TGTGCCAGCAGCCAAGCTTGGGGGGGGCCGGGAGATACGCAGTATTTT.

The rearrangement uses TRBV6-5 and TRBJ1-2; D remains ambiguous. This CDR3 contains 15 residues. From germline, CDR1 is MNHEY and CDR2 SVGAGI. Trimming took 6 bases from V and 3 from J, leaving 17 bases between them. CDR3 region: CASRSGRPKDYGYTF. CDR3 in DNA: TGTGCCAGCAGGTCAGGCAGACCTAAAGACTATGGCTACACCTTC.

A note on this clone: A read error may explain this, as a much larger clone is one base away. The chain uses TRBV11-3 and TRBJ1-1, with a weak D call TRBD1 (5 bases). CDR3 length: 13 residues. Trimming removed 3 bases at V and 1 base at J, with 6 bases between. Germline V gene lookup returns CDR1 SGHNT and CDR2 YENEEA. The chain's CDR3 is CASSLGENTEAFF. Written as DNA, the CDR3 is TGTGCCAGCAGCTTGGGGGAGAACACTGAAGCTTTCTTT.

The chain has TRBV7-8 and TRBJ1-1; possibly TRBD1 for D (6 bases). Germline CDR1 SGHVS, CDR2 FQNEAQ. V lost 5 bases and J 2 bases, leaving 12 bases between the germline ends. The CDR3 is 14 amino acids. In nucleotides, the CDR3 is TGTGCCAGCAGCGCGCGGACAGCTAACACTGAAGCTTTCTTT. Protein: CASSARTANTEAFF.

CDR3 in amino acids: CASSEQGGETQYF. CDR3 coding DNA: TGTGCCAGCAGTGAACAGGGGGGAGAGACCCAGTACTTC. V is TRBV25-1 and J is TRBJ2-5; possible D gene TRBD1, 7 bases. The CDR3 consists of 13 residues. V shed 2 bases and J shed 4 bases, with 8 bases lying between them. Germline V gene sequence: CDR1 MGHDK, CDR2 SYGVNS.

In this sample, this clone turned up once. V usage is TRBV5-6 and J usage is TRBJ2-7, with TRBD2 as a possible D gene (5 bases). Germline loops: CDR1 SGHDT, CDR2 YYEEEE. V shed 6 bases and J shed 0 bases, with 10 bases lying between them. The CDR3 length is 13 residues. For the CDR3, the DNA is TGTGCCAGCATCAGCGGTCTCTCCTACGAGCAGTACTTC. As protein: CASISGLSYEQYF.

This CDR3 is CASSRPRSYSYNEQFF. CDR3 nucleotide sequence: TGTGCCAGCAGTCGTCCTAGATCATACTCCTACAATGAGCAGTTCTTC. The chain joins TRBV7-2 to TRBJ2-1, with D unclear. This CDR3 comprises 16 residues. The V and J ends lost 6 bases and 0 bases respectively, with 15 bases between them. Germline values: CDR1 SGHTA, CDR2 FQGNSA. Complete variable domain (other parts from reference TRBV7-2 and TRBJ2-1): GAGVSQSPSNKVTEKGKDVELRCDPISGHTALYWYRQSLGQGLEFLIYFQGNSAPDKSGLPSDRFSAERTGGSVSTLTIQRTQQEDSAVYLCASSRPRSYSYNEQFFGPGTRLTVL.

This clone was seen once. The CDR3 spells CASSYTGTKNTEAFF. The DNA of the CDR3 is TGTGCCAGCAGTTACACGGGGACAAAGAACACTGAAGCTTTCTTT. This chain links TRBV6-2 or TRBV6-3 with TRBJ1-1, with D perhaps matching TRBD1 (6 bases). The CDR3 covers 15 residues. Deletions cut 2 bases from V and 1 base from J, with 11 bases between. Germline lookup yields CDR1 MNHEY and CDR2 SVGEGT.

The gene calls are TRBV24-1 and TRBJ1-1; 9 bases align to TRBD1. The V and J ends lost 4 bases and 9 bases, in that order; junction bases with no gene match: 5. Germline V gene sequence: CDR1 KGHDR, CDR2 SFDVKD. CDR3 size: 13 residues. For the CDR3, the DNA is TGTGCCACCAGTGACCCTACAGGGGGCCAAGCTTTCTTT. It codes for CATSDPTGGQAFF.